This TCR beta chain was observed in a study of T-cell memory formation after mild COVID-19 listed by TCRdb under 2021. Regarding the research as a whole: TCR sequence clusters from the two donors were found to be largely donor specific. The cohort comprised two young, previously healthy adult volunteers, one female and one male. Longitudinal TCRalpha and TCRbeta repertoire sequencing tracked T-cell clones expanding and contracting after mild COVID-19 in a couple of donors.

Note on this clonotype: Its antigen specificity is not known. Within one base of it there is no much larger clone, and no base qualities were kept.

The sequencer was an Illumina NovaSeq 6000. Using 5'RACE with constant-segment primers, TCRalpha and TCRbeta cDNA libraries were constructed, with sample barcodes and unique molecular identifiers added in the process. RNA was extracted from every sample with Trizol reagent. Libraries were amplified in two PCR steps, with a second sample barcode and Illumina TruSeq adapters added in the second step. The libraries were sequenced on an Illumina NovaSeq using 2 x 150 bp paired-end reads. In the authors' own workflow: Reads were demultiplexed and collapsed into UMI-guided consensus sequences with migec v1.2.7. Using mixcr v2.1.11, UMI consensuses were aligned to TRA and TRB V and J templates and then assembled into clonotypes. A clonotype was counted as expanded or contracted only if both edgeR and NoisET called the change significant, with noise models trained on biological replicates. For edgeR calls, a false discovery rate-adjusted p below 0.01 and a log2 fold-change threshold of 1 were applied. As an exploratory analysis of dynamics, max-normalized trajectories of the 1000 most abundant clonotypes were examined with PCA combined with hierarchical clustering. Separately sequenced CD4+ and CD8+ repertoires were used to assign a CD4 or CD8 phenotype to each responding clone. TCRdb reprocessed the public reads (quality trimming at Q25 with fastp, clone calling with MiXCR) and kept in-frame beta chains. Rows are combined by CDR3 protein, so each entry shows the most common genes and DNA. TCRdb, not the authors, supplied the V and J calls. The sample profile shows 430,000 or so distinct CDR3 sequences; 20% to 30% of them were found once. The top ten clones comprise around 13% of the sample.

The cysteine opens and the phenylalanine closes a CDR3 of 16 amino acids. Only CDR3 DNA remains: 48 bases, in frame from the first base. Trimming removed 1 base from V and 1 base from J, leaving 13 bases between the germline ends. As encoded in the germline V gene, CDR1 is MGHRA while CDR2 is YSYEKL. PBMCs were isolated by Ficoll-Paque density gradient centrifugation. What the research found in general, with its limitations: Clones contracting from day 15 to 85 had balanced CD4/CD8 phenotypes, while a second wave expanding from day 15 to 37 was biased towards CD4+. The study included only a couple of mild cases, and larger cohorts that include severe cases with pre-infection samples were judged to be necessary. The detection of some responding clones in pre-infection memory suggests that pre-existing cross-reactive memory T cells joined the SARS-CoV-2 response. The second-wave clones that peaked on day 37 were not confirmed to be SARS-CoV-2 specific. Contracting CD4+ clones were found mainly in CM and EM memory subsets, while CD8+ clones were enriched in EMRA.

What was sequenced was PBMCs or a T cell subset sorted from them (not recorded which). This clonotype was obtained from an adult woman who had mild COVID-19 (a few samples of this study predate the infection). The sample titles of this study are shuffled in the database, so cell type and time point are left out; the donor was told from shared clones. The rearranged chain carries TRBV4-1 and TRBJ1-2, with a tentative D gene TRBD1 over 5 matching bases. The CDR3 reads CASSQVTRDRNYGYTF. The nucleotide sequence is given as TGCGCCAGCAGCCAAGTGACAAGGGACCGTAACTATGGCTACACCTTC.